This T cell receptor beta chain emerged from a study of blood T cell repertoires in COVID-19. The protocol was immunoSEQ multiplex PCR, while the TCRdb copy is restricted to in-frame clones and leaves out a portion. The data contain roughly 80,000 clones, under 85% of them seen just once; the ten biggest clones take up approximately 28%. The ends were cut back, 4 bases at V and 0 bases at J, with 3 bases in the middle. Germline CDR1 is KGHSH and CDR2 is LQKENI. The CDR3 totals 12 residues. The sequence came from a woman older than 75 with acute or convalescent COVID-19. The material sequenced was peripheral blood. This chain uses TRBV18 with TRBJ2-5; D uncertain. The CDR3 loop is CASSRDQETQYF. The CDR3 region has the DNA TGTGCCAGCTCACGAGACCAAGAGACCCAGTACTTC.